These T cell receptor beta chains were read from a single sample in a study of vaccination and CD4 T cells after COVID-19. Their specific antigens are unknown. TCRdb re-called the PCR reads through MiXCR, storing one row per CDR3 protein. Of approximately 20,000 distinct CDR3 sequences listed, 60% to 75% are singletons. Sequenced sample: CD4+ T cells from blood, cultured in vitro. These receptors all stem from a human donor who had recovered from COVID-19. Both conserved end residues are part of each CDR3. A D gene is named only where the DNA matches it firmly. Clone sizes are given selectively: once, few, many, or a class where the clone is expanded.

CDR3,DNA,size,J,D,V
CASTYGQSANYGYTF,TGTGCCAGCACCTATGGGCAGAGTGCTAACTATGGCTACACCTTC,few,TRBJ1-2,NA,TRBV6-2/TRBV6-3
CASKEQYF,TGTGCCAGCAAAGAGCAGTACTTC,NA,TRBJ2-7,NA,TRBV2
CASSLVRQSVTVYGYTF,TGTGCCAGCAGCTTAGTGAGGCAGTCGGTTACAGTCTATGGCTACACCTTC,NA,TRBJ1-2,NA,TRBV7-2
CASSLEQDWAPLHF,TGTGCCAGCAGCTTAGAGCAGGACTGGGCACCCCTCCACTTT,NA,TRBJ1-6,NA,TRBV7-2
CASSSRWSPEQFF,TGTGCCAGCAGTTCTCGATGGAGCCCCGAGCAGTTCTTC,NA,TRBJ2-1,NA,TRBV6-5
CASSEGPSGTEAFF,TGCGCCAGCAGCGAAGGGCCCTCCGGAACTGAAGCTTTCTTT,once,TRBJ1-1,NA,TRBV5-1
CASSYFGQGRGYTF,TGTGCCAGCAGTTACTTCGGACAGGGAAGAGGCTACACCTTC,NA,TRBJ1-2,TRBD1,TRBV6-2/TRBV6-3
CATRGTSGRSANTGELFF,TGTGCCACCCGTGGGACTAGCGGGAGGTCCGCAAACACCGGGGAGCTGTTTTTT,few,TRBJ2-2,TRBD2,TRBV24-1
CASSEAGTGMRQPQHF,TGTGCCAGCAGTGAGGCCGGGACAGGGATGCGTCAGCCCCAGCATTTT,NA,TRBJ1-5,TRBD1,TRBV2
CSAQANRRGTEAFF,TGCAGTGCTCAAGCAAACAGGCGGGGCACTGAAGCTTTCTTT,NA,TRBJ1-1,NA,TRBV20-1
CASTTAGRGDTEAFF,TGTGCCAGCACCACCGCGGGGCGGGGGGACACTGAAGCTTTCTTT,NA,TRBJ1-1,NA,TRBV2
CSARSSVWRRDLQETQYF,TGCAGTGCTAGGTCCTCGGTGTGGCGGCGAGACCTCCAAGAGACCCAGTACTTC,NA,TRBJ2-5,NA,TRBV20-1
CASSFRAGVANEKLFF,TGTGCCAGCAGCTTCCGAGCAGGGGTAGCTAATGAAAAACTGTTTTTT,NA,TRBJ1-4,NA,TRBV11-2
CASRPRSGSRMNTEAFF,TGTGCCAGTAGACCTCGGAGTGGGTCTAGGATGAACACTGAAGCTTTCTTT,few,TRBJ1-1,NA,TRBV19
CASMLLGPNYGYTF,TGTGCCAGCATGCTCTTGGGGCCTAACTATGGCTACACCTTC,NA,TRBJ1-2,NA,TRBV6-4
CASSEGDYGYTF,TGTGCCAGCAGTGAGGGGGACTATGGCTACACCTTC,NA,TRBJ1-2,NA,TRBV12-3/TRBV12-4
CASSLNVEQYF,TGTGCCAGCAGCTTAAACGTCGAGCAGTACTTC,NA,TRBJ2-7,NA,TRBV7-2
CASSPTVNQPQHF,TGTGCCAGCAGCCCGACAGTCAATCAGCCCCAGCATTTT,NA,TRBJ1-5,NA,TRBV7-2
CASSFRRGTQPQHF,TGTGCCAGCAGTTTTCGCAGGGGGACTCAGCCCCAGCATTTT,few,TRBJ1-5,TRBD1,TRBV28
CASSSNGQGNQPQHF,TGTGCCAGCAGCTCTAACGGACAGGGCAATCAGCCCCAGCATTTT,NA,TRBJ1-5,TRBD1,TRBV7-2
CASSLAQGGLRAEAFF,TGTGCCAGCAGCTTAGCGCAAGGAGGCCTGAGGGCTGAAGCTTTCTTT,NA,TRBJ1-1,NA,TRBV7-9
CASTSMSSSETQYF,TGTGCCAGCACAAGCATGAGTAGTTCCGAGACCCAGTACTTC,few,TRBJ2-5,NA,TRBV19
CAWMVGANVLTF,TGTGCCTGGATGGTCGGGGCCAACGTCCTGACTTTC,few,TRBJ2-6,NA,TRBV30
CASSVLRGSNYGYTF,TGTGCCAGCAGTGTTCTTCGCGGCTCTAACTATGGCTACACCTTC,NA,TRBJ1-2,NA,TRBV6-1
CASSLRGGGDHQPQHF,TGTGCCAGTAGTCTCCGGGGAGGGGGCGATCATCAGCCCCAGCATTTT,NA,TRBJ1-5,TRBD1,TRBV19